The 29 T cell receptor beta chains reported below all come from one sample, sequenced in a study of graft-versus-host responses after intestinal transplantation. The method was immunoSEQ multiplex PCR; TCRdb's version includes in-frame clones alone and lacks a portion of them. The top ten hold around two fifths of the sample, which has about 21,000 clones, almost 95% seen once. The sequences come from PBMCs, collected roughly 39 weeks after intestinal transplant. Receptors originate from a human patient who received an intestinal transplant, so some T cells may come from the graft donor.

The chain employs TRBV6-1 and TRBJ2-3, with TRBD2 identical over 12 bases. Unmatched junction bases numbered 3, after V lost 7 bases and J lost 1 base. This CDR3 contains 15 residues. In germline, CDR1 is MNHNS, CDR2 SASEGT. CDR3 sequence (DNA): TGTGCCAGCACCCTAGCGGGAGGGGGCACAGATACGCAGTATTTT. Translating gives CASTLAGGGTDTQYF.

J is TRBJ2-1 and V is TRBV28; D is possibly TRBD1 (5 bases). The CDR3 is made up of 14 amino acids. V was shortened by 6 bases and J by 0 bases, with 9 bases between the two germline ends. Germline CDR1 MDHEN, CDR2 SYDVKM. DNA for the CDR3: TGTGCCAGCAGCATCGACAGCTCCTACAATGAGCAGTTCTTC. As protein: CASSIDSSYNEQFF.

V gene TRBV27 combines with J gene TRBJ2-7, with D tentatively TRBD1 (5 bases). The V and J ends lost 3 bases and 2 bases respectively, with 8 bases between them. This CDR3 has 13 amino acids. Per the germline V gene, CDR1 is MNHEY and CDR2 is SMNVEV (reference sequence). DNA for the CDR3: TGTGCCAGCAGTTTCCCAGGGACCTACGAGCAGTACTTC. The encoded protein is CASSFPGTYEQYF.

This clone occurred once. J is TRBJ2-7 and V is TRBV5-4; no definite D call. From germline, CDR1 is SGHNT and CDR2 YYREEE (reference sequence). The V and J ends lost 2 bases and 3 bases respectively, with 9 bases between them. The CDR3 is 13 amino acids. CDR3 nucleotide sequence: TGTGCCAGCAGCTTAGACGCGAGCTACGAGCAGTACTTC. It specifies CASSLDASYEQYF.

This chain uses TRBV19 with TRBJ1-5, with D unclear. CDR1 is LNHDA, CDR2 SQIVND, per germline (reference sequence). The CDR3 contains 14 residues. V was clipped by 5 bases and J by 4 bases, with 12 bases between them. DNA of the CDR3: TGTGCCAGTAGTCGTTCTGGGGAGAATCAGCCCCAGCATTTT. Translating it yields CASSRSGENQPQHF.

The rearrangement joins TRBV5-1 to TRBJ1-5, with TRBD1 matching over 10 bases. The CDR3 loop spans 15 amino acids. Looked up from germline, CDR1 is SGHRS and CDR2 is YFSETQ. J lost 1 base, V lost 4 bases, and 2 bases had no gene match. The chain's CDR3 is CASSPGQGSNQPQHF. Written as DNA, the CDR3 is TGCGCCAGCAGCCCGGGACAGGGGAGCAATCAGCCCCAGCATTTT.

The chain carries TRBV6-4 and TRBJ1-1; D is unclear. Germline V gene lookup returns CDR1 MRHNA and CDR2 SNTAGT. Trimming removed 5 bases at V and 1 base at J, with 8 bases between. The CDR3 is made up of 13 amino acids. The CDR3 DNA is TGTGCCAGCAGTCCCGACCAGAACACTGAAGCTTTCTTT. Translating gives CASSPDQNTEAFF.

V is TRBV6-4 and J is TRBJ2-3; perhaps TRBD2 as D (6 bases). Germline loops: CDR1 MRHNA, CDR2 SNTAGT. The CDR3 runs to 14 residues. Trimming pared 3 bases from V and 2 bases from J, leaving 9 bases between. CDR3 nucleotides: TGTGCCAGCAGTGAGGGGGGAGACACAGATACGCAGTATTTT. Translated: CASSEGGDTDTQYF.

In DNA form, the CDR3 reads TGCGCCAGCAGGGGGCACGTCAAAAACACCGGGGAGCTGTTTTTT. Translation: CASRGHVKNTGELFF. The J gene is TRBJ2-2, the V gene TRBV5-1; the D gene is possibly TRBD1 (5 bases). Germline V gene lookup returns CDR1 SGHRS and CDR2 YFSETQ. The CDR3 contains 15 residues. With 5 bases removed from V and 2 bases from J, the gap between germline ends came to 13 bases.

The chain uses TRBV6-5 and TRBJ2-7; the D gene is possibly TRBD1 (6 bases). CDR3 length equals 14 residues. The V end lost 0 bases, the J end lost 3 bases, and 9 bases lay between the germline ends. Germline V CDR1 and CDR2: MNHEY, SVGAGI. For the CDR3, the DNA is TGTGCCAGCAGTTACTCGCAGGGGAGCTACGAGCAGTACTTC. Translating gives CASSYSQGSYEQYF.

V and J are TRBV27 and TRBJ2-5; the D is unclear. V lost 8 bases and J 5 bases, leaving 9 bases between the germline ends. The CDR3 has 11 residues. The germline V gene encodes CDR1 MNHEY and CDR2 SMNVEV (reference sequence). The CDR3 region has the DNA TGTGCCAGCGCCCAAAGTGAGACCCAGTACTTC. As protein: CASAQSETQYF.

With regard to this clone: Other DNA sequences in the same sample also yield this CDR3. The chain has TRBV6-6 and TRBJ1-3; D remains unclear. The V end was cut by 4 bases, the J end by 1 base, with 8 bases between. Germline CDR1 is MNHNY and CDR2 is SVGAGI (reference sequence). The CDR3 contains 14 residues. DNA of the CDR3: TGTGCCAGCAGTTTTCAGAATTCTGGAAACACCATATATTTT. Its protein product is CASSFQNSGNTIYF.

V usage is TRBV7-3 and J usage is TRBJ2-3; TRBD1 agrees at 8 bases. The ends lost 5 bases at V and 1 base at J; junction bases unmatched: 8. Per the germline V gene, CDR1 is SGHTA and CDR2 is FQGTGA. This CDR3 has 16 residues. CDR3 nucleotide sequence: TGTGCCAGCAGCGCCTCCGGGACAGGACGCACAGATACGCAGTATTTT. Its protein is CASSASGTGRTDTQYF.

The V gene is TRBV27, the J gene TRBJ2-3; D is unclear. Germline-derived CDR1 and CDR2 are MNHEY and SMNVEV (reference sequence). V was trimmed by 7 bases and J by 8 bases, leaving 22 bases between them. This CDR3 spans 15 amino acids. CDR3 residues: CASISLDLTSGTQYF. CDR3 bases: TGTGCCAGCATTTCTTTAGACTTGACCTCCGGTACGCAGTATTTT.

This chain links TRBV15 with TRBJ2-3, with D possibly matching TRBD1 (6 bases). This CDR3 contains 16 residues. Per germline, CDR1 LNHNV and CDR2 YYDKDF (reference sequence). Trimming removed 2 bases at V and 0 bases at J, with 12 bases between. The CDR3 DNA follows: TGTGCCACCAGCAGAAGCCCAGGGGATAGCACAGATACGCAGTATTTT. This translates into CATSRSPGDSTDTQYF.

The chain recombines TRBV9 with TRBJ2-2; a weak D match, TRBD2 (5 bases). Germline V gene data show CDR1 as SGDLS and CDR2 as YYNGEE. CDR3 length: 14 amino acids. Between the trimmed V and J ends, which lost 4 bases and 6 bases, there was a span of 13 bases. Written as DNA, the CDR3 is TGTGCCAGCAGCTCCGGACTTAATCCCGGGGAGCTGTTTTTT. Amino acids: CASSSGLNPGELFF.

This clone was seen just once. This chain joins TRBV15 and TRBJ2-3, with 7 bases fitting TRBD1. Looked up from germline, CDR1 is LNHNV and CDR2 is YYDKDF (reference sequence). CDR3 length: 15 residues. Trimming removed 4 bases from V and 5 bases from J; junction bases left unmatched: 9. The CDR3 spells CATSNRDRSLDTQYF. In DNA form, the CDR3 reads TGTGCCACCAGCAACCGGGACAGATCATTAGATACGCAGTATTTT.

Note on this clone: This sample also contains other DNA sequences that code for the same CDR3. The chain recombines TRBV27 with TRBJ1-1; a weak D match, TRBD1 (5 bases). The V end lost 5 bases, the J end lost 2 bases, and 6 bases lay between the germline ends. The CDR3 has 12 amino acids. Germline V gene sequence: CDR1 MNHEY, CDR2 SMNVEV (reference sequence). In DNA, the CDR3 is TGTGCCAGCAGTCAGGGAAACACTGAAGCTTTCTTT. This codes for CASSQGNTEAFF.

The CDR3 nucleotides are TGTGCCATCAGGGGGACTAGCGGGGTGTACAATGAGCAGTTCTTC. Amino acid sequence: CAIRGTSGVYNEQFF. This chain links TRBV10-3 with TRBJ2-1; 13 nucleotides align to TRBD2. The CDR3 totals 15 residues. From germline, CDR1 is ENHRY and CDR2 SYGVKD. V shed 6 bases, J shed 4 bases, and the junction held 3 bases outside the gene matches.

The CDR3 bases are TGTGCCAGCAGCTCAGGGCAAGAGACCCAGTACTTC. Amino acid sequence: CASSSGQETQYF. V and J are TRBV5-6 and TRBJ2-5, with D maybe TRBD1 (5 bases). The germline gives CDR1 SGHDT, CDR2 YYEEEE. The germline V and J ends were trimmed by 3 bases and 2 bases, with 5 bases remaining between them. The CDR3 is 12 residues long.

CDR3 in DNA: TGTGCCAGTAGTACTGCCGCAACCGGATTCACTGAAGCTTTCTTT. Translation: CASSTAATGFTEAFF. V is TRBV19 and J is TRBJ1-1, with unresolved D. The V end lost 4 bases, the J end lost 4 bases, and 16 bases lay between the germline ends. The germline CDR1 and CDR2 sequences are LNHDA and SQIVND (reference sequence). The CDR3 has 15 amino acids.

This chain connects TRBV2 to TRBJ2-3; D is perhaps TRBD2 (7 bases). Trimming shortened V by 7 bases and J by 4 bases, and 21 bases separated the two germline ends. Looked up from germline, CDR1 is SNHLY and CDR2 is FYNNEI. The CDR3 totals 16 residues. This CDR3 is CASTDGGATVSDTQYF. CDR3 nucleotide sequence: TGTGCCAGCACCGATGGGGGGGCCACTGTCTCAGATACGCAGTATTTT.

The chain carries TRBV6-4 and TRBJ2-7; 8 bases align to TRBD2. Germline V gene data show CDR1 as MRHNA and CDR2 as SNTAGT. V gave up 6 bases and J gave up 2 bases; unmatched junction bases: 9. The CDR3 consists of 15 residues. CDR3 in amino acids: CASRANSGATYEQYF. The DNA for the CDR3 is TGTGCCAGCAGGGCTAATAGCGGGGCTACCTACGAGCAGTACTTC.

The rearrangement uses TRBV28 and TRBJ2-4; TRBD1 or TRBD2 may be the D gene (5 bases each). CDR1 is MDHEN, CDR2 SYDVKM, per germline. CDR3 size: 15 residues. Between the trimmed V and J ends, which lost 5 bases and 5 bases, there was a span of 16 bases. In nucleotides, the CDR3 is TGTGCCAGCAGTAGCGGTCTGGGGCTGGAAAACATTCAGTACTTC. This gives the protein CASSSGLGLENIQYF.

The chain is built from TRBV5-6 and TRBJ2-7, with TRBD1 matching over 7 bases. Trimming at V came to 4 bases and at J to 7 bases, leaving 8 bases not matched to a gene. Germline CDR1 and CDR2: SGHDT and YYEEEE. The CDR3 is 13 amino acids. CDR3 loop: CASSVRQGVEQYF. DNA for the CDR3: TGTGCCAGCAGCGTCAGACAGGGAGTAGAGCAGTACTTC.

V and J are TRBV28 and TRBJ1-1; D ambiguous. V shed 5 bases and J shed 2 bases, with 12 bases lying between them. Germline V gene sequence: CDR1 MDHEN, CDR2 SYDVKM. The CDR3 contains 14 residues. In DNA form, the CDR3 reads TGTGCCAGCAGTGTCTCGGGAGGAAACACTGAAGCTTTCTTT. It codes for CASSVSGGNTEAFF.

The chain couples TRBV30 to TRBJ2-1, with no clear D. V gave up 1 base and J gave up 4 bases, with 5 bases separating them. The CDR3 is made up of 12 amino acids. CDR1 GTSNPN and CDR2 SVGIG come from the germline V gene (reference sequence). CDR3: CAWSGLYNEQFF. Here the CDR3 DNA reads TGTGCCTGGAGTGGGCTATACAATGAGCAGTTCTTC.

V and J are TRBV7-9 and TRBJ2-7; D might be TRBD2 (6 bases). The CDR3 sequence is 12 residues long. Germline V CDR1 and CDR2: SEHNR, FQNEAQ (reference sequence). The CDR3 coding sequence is TGTGCTGGAGGGGCAAACTCCTACGAGCAGTACTTC. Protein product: CAGGANSYEQYF.

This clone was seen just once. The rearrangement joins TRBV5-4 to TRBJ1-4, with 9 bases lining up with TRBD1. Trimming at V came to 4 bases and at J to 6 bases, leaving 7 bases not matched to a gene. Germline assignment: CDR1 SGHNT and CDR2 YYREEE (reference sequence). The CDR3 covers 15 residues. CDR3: CASSRRTGVDEKLFF. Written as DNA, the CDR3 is TGTGCCAGCAGCCGGAGGACAGGGGTTGATGAAAAACTGTTTTTT.